The 4 T cell receptor beta chains reported below all come from one sample, sequenced in a study of shared clonotypes between healthy human individuals. Profiling relied on immunoSEQ multiplex PCR, and the TCRdb table lists in-frame clones only, not all of them. The sample consists of around 430,000 clones, 70% to 80% of them appearing once. The sequenced material came from PBMCs. The receptor set was obtained from a woman between 40 and 50 years old in good health. Some clones in this sample may be carry-over from other donors' samples.

The chain combines TRBV5-6 with TRBJ1-4; TRBD1 matches 7 bases. The CDR3 runs 16 residues. With 4 bases clipped from V and 8 bases from J, the junction kept 14 bases outside the gene matches. The V gene's germline CDR1 is SGHDT and CDR2 YYEEEE. CDR3 nucleotides: TGTGCCAGCAGCGGAAAACACAGGGGCGGCGGGGAAAAACTGTTTTTT. Residues: CASSGKHRGGGEKLFF.

This clone was seen just once. This chain uses TRBV28 with TRBJ2-5; D gene unclear. V gave up 7 bases and J gave up 4 bases, with 10 bases separating them. This CDR3 has 12 residues. Germline CDR1 is MDHEN and CDR2 is SYDVKM. The CDR3 DNA follows: TGTGCCAGCACCCTGAAGGGAGAGACCCAGTACTTC. The encoded protein is CASTLKGETQYF. The full variable domain, completed using reference TRBV28 and TRBJ2-5, is DVKVTQSSRYLVKRTGEKVFLECVQDMDHENMFWYRQDPGLGLRLIYFSYDVKMKEKGDIPEGYSVSREKKERFSLILESASTNQTSMYLCASTLKGETQYFGPGTRLLVL.

The chain joins TRBV10-2 to TRBJ2-2, with 12 positions matching TRBD2. V gave up 7 bases and J gave up 1 base; unmatched junction bases: 10. CDR3 size: 18 residues. The germline CDR1 and CDR2 sequences are WSHSY and SAAADI. The CDR3 here is CASTAIGLAGRNTGELFF. The CDR3 nucleotides are TGCGCCAGCACGGCCATAGGACTAGCGGGAAGGAACACCGGGGAGCTGTTTTTT.

This chain connects TRBV7-2 to TRBJ2-7, with 9 nucleotides matching TRBD1. Germline CDR1 is SGHTA and CDR2 is FQGNSA. V was pared by 1 base and J by 2 bases, with 3 bases of the junction left unmatched. This CDR3 comprises 15 residues. The CDR3 sequence: CASSLDGTGTYEQYF. CDR3 DNA sequence: TGTGCCAGCAGCTTAGACGGGACAGGGACCTACGAGCAGTACTTC.